Presented here are 22 T cell receptor beta chains from one specimen sequenced in a study of OX40 agonist ivuxolimab in advanced cancers. Assay used: immunoSEQ multiplex PCR; TCRdb lists only in-frame clones, some missing. The top ten clones hold around 2.9% of a sample with around 68,000 clones, 87% of them seen once. The sample in question was CD4+ or CD8+ T cells sorted from blood, obtained in a trial of the OX40 agonist ivuxolimab. Receptors originate from an adult with an advanced solid tumor such as melanoma, head and neck, liver or kidney cancer.

In its sample, this clone was seen a few times. V usage is TRBV20-1 and J usage is TRBJ1-2, with D unresolved. V shed 3 bases and J shed 11 bases, with 13 bases lying between them. The CDR3 totals 11 residues. In germline, CDR1 is DFQATT, CDR2 SNEGSKA (reference sequence). CDR3 in amino acids: CSASEGSSYTF. As DNA, the CDR3 is TGCAGTGCTAGTGAGGGAAGCTCGTACACCTTC.

The V and J genes are TRBV7-8 and TRBJ2-5, with D perhaps matching TRBD1 (5 bases). The CDR3 is made up of 15 amino acids. CDR1 is SGHVS and CDR2 is FQNEAQ in the germline V gene. V lost 1 base to trimming and J lost 1 base, with 10 bases between them. This CDR3 reads CASSLGGSFQETQYF. The CDR3 nucleotides read TGTGCCAGCAGCTTAGGGGGCAGCTTCCAAGAGACCCAGTACTTC.

The genes are TRBV28 and TRBJ2-1; 9 bases are a match to TRBD2. The CDR3 contains 14 residues. J was trimmed by 9 bases and V by 2 bases; bases with no gene match: 5. The germline gives CDR1 MDHEN, CDR2 SYDVKM. CDR3 region: CASSLMAGGREQFF. Here the CDR3 DNA reads TGTGCCAGCAGTTTAATGGCGGGGGGGCGTGAGCAGTTCTTC.

For the CDR3, the DNA is TGTGCCAGCAGCTCAGGACAGGGGGGGACTGGGGAGCTGTTTTTT. As protein: CASSSGQGGTGELFF. The V call is TRBV7-6, the J call TRBJ2-2; 10 bases agree with TRBD1. Germline V lookup: CDR1 SGHVS, CDR2 FNYEAQ. There are 15 residues in the CDR3. Trimming removed 4 bases from V and 8 bases from J; junction bases left unmatched: 7.

For the CDR3, the DNA is TGTGCCAGCAGCCAAGCGGTCGGGCCCTCGGTCCTCTTAGAGACCCAGTACTTC. Its translation is CASSQAVGPSVLLETQYF. The rearrangement links TRBV4-2 to TRBJ2-5, with no clear D. Trimming removed 1 base from V and 4 bases from J, with 22 bases in between. The CDR3 contains 18 residues. The germline CDR1 and CDR2 sequences are LGHNA and YNFKEQ.

The chain couples TRBV7-2 to TRBJ2-1; D gene ambiguous. CDR1 and CDR2 (germline): SGHTA, FQGNSA. The CDR3 loop spans 14 amino acids. Trimming took off 2 bases at V and 5 bases at J, with 10 bases between the two ends. CDR3 amino acids: CASSLLGPDNEQFF. CDR3 sequence (DNA): TGTGCCAGCAGCTTATTAGGGCCAGACAATGAGCAGTTCTTC.

The chain recombines TRBV10-3 with TRBJ2-1, with TRBD1 matching over 8 bases. The length of the CDR3 is 18 residues. Germline V lookup: CDR1 ENHRY, CDR2 SYGVKD. The V gene end was trimmed by 3 bases and the J gene end by 0 bases; junction bases not matched to a gene: 10. CDR3 protein: CAISDPSLDRGSYNEQFF. The CDR3 bases are TGTGCCATCAGTGACCCTTCACTCGACAGGGGCTCCTACAATGAGCAGTTCTTC.

Only one count was recorded for this clone. This chain joins TRBV19 and TRBJ2-1; D is undetermined. Trimming removed 3 bases at V and 5 bases at J, with 23 bases between. The CDR3 consists of 18 residues. Germline CDR1 reads LNHDA; CDR2 reads SQIVND (reference sequence). CDR3 nucleotide sequence: TGTGCCAGTAGTATGCATGGATGGAAGCGCCCCTGGGACAATGAGCAGTTCTTC. This sequence encodes CASSMHGWKRPWDNEQFF. Complete variable domain (other parts from reference TRBV19 and TRBJ2-1): DGGITQSPKYLFRKEGQNVTLSCEQNLNHDAMYWYRQDPGQGLRLIYYSQIVNDFQKGDIAEGYSVSREKKESFPLTVTSAQKNPTAFYLCASSMHGWKRPWDNEQFFGPGTRLTVL.

This chain uses TRBV10-2 with TRBJ2-1; TRBD2 agrees at 7 bases. CDR3 size: 14 residues. The V gene's germline CDR1 is WSHSY and CDR2 SAAADI. V trimming: 5 bases; J trimming: 3 bases; junction bases outside the gene matches: 4. The CDR3 protein is CASSLSGLYNEQFF. The DNA of the CDR3 is TGCGCCAGCAGTCTTAGCGGGCTCTACAATGAGCAGTTCTTC.

The chain joins TRBV11-2 to TRBJ2-7; TRBD2 matches at 9 bases. The CDR3 runs 16 residues. Per germline, CDR1 SGHAT and CDR2 FQNNGV. V shed 0 bases, J shed 6 bases, and the junction held 9 bases outside the gene matches. The CDR3 loop is CASSLDGGLAGSEQYF. CDR3 nucleotides: TGTGCCAGCAGCTTAGATGGAGGCCTAGCGGGGAGCGAGCAGTACTTC.

V usage is TRBV27 and J usage is TRBJ2-1; D perhaps matches TRBD2 (5 bases). Germline CDR1 and CDR2: MNHEY and SMNVEV (reference sequence). V lost 10 bases to trimming and J lost 3 bases, with 16 bases between them. The CDR3 extends over 14 amino acids. CDR3 residues: CATRGRKRYNEQFF. CDR3 nucleotides: TGTGCCACCCGCGGGCGGAAACGCTACAATGAGCAGTTCTTC.

The CDR3 protein is CASSQGGRWDQPQHF. CDR3 coding DNA: TGCGCCAGCAGCCAGGGGGGGAGGTGGGATCAGCCCCAGCATTTT. The V call is TRBV4-3, the J call TRBJ1-5, with D possibly being TRBD1 (5 bases). The CDR3 sequence is 15 residues long. Germline values: CDR1 LGHNA, CDR2 YSLEER. V lost 3 bases, J lost 5 bases, and 14 bases lay in between.

The chain couples TRBV7-9 to TRBJ1-3; D perhaps matches TRBD1 (5 bases). CDR3 length: 15 amino acids. The V end lost 4 bases, the J end lost 0 bases, and 10 bases lay between the germline ends. Germline V gene lookup returns CDR1 SEHNR and CDR2 FQNEAQ (reference sequence). As DNA, the CDR3 is TGTGCCAGCAGCTACCAGGGCGACTCTGGAAACACCATATATTTT. It yields the protein CASSYQGDSGNTIYF.

In nucleotides, the CDR3 is TGTGCCAGCAGCAGCGACCTTAATTCACCCCTCCACTTT. This translates into CASSSDLNSPLHF. The chain joins TRBV7-9 to TRBJ1-6; D uncertain. The CDR3 loop spans 13 amino acids. The V end lost 5 bases, the J end lost 6 bases, and 8 bases lay between the germline ends. Germline CDR1 is SEHNR and CDR2 is FQNEAQ (reference sequence).

The J gene is TRBJ1-4, the V gene TRBV5-6; D perhaps matches TRBD1 (6 bases). This CDR3 is built from 13 residues. Trimming took off 4 bases at V and 5 bases at J, with 9 bases between the two ends. Germline CDR1 is SGHDT and CDR2 is YYEEEE. This CDR3 reads CASSPQGNEKLFF. The DNA for the CDR3 is TGTGCCAGCAGCCCTCAGGGGAATGAAAAACTGTTTTTT. Drawing the rest from reference TRBV5-6 and TRBJ1-4, the complete variable domain is DAGVTQSPTHLIKTRGQQVTLRCSPKSGHDTVSWYQQALGQGPQFIFQYYEEEERQRGNFPDRFSGHQFPNYSSELNVNALLLGDSALYLCASSPQGNEKLFFGSGTQLSVL.

A single count supports this clone. This chain links TRBV6-6 with TRBJ1-1; 7 positions match TRBD1. Per the germline V gene, CDR1 is MNHNY and CDR2 is SVGAGI (reference sequence). This CDR3 is 14 amino acids long. Losses at the gene ends were 3 bases for V and 8 bases for J; bases not matched to a gene: 9. The CDR3 here is CASSYGGSDREAFF. The CDR3 DNA reads TGTGCCAGCAGTTATGGGGGCTCGGACAGGGAAGCTTTCTTT.

V usage is TRBV5-1 and J usage is TRBJ2-7; D may be TRBD1 (6 bases). The CDR3 has 13 residues. V was cut by 4 bases and J by 3 bases, with 11 bases left in between. Per the germline V gene, CDR1 is SGHRS and CDR2 is YFSETQ. The CDR3: CASSTTTGYEQYF. CDR3 nucleotide sequence: TGCGCCAGCAGCACTACGACAGGCTACGAGCAGTACTTC.

J is TRBJ2-7 and V is TRBV7-9; no firm D call. Germline assignment: CDR1 SEHNR and CDR2 FQNEAQ (reference sequence). V lost 5 bases and J lost 4, with 12 bases in between. The CDR3 consists of 13 residues. The CDR3 reads CASSATPKYEQYF. The CDR3 DNA reads TGTGCCAGCAGCGCGACCCCCAAATACGAGCAGTACTTC. Based on the CDR3 plus reference TRBV7-9 and TRBJ2-7, the full variable domain is DTGVSQNPRHKITKRGQNVTFRCDPISEHNRLYWYRQTLGQGPEFLTYFQNEAQLEKSRLLSDRFSAERPKGSFSTLEIQRTEQGDSAMYLCASSATPKYEQYFGPGTRLTVT.

The chain links TRBV7-2 to TRBJ2-5; no definite D call. The CDR3 length is 12 residues. V shed 1 base and J shed 5 bases, with 5 bases lying between them. CDR1 and CDR2 (germline): SGHTA, FQGNSA. The CDR3 coding sequence is TGTGCCAGCAGCTTAGGGGATGAGACCCAGTACTTC. As protein: CASSLGDETQYF.

V and J are TRBV10-3 and TRBJ2-7; TRBD1 might be the D (5 bases). From germline, CDR1 is ENHRY and CDR2 SYGVKD. The CDR3 loop spans 13 amino acids. V lost 7 bases, J lost 4 bases, and 14 bases lay in between. The CDR3 region is CAIKANKGYEQYF. The DNA for the CDR3 is TGTGCCATCAAGGCCAACAAGGGGTACGAGCAGTACTTC.

This chain uses TRBV27 with TRBJ2-1; D call uncertain. The CDR3 covers 16 residues. The germline gives CDR1 MNHEY, CDR2 SMNVEV (reference sequence). Trimming removed 3 bases from V and 0 bases from J, with 12 bases in between. The CDR3 is CASSFRSRSSYNEQFF. The CDR3 nucleotides read TGTGCCAGCAGTTTTCGGTCCAGGAGCTCCTACAATGAGCAGTTCTTC.

The chain recombines TRBV7-9 with TRBJ1-1; no clear D. This CDR3 is built from 15 residues. V was shortened by 3 bases and J by 3 bases, with 14 bases between the two germline ends. Germline loops: CDR1 SEHNR, CDR2 FQNEAQ (reference sequence). The CDR3 protein is CASSLASLGDTEAFF. Here the CDR3 DNA reads TGTGCCAGCAGCTTGGCTTCACTCGGGGACACTGAAGCTTTCTTT.